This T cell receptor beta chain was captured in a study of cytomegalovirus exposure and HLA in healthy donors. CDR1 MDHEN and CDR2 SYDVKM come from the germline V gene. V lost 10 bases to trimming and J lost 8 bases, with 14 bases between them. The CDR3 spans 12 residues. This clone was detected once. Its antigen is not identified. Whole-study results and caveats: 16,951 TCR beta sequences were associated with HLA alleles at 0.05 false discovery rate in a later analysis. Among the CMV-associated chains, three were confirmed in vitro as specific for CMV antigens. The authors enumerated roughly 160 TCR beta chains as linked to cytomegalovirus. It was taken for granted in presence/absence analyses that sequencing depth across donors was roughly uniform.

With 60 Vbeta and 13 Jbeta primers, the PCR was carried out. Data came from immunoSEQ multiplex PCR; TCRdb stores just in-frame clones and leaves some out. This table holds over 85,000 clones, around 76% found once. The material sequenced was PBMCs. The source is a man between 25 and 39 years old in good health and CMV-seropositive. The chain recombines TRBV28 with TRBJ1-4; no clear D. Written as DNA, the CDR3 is TGTGCCACCTTTCAGTTCGGGGAAAAACTGTTTTTT. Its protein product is CATFQFGEKLFF.